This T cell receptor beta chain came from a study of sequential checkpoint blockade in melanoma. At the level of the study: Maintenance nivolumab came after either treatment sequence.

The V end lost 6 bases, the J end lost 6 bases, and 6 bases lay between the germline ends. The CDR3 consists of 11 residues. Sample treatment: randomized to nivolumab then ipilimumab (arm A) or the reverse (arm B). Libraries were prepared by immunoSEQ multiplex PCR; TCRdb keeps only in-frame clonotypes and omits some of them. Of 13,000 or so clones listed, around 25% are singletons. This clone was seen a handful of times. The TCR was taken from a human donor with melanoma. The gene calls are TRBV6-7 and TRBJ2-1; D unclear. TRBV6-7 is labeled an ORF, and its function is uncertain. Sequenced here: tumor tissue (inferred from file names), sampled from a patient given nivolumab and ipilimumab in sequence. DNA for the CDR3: TGTGCCAGCAGCCAATTCAATGAGCAGTTCTTC. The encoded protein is CASSQFNEQFF.